Listed below are T cell receptor beta chains from one sample, sequenced in a study of T-cell memory formation after mild COVID-19. TCRdb passed the 5' RACE reads through MiXCR, listing each CDR3 protein once. The table includes a few hundred thousand distinct CDR3 sequences, around a quarter detected once. Sequencing was performed on PBMCs or a T cell subset sorted from them (not recorded which). These receptor sequences come from an adult woman who had mild COVID-19 (a few samples of this study predate the infection). Cell type and time point are not known. CDR3s leave out the opening cysteine and the closing phenylalanine or tryptophan. Only some rows state a clone size, as once, few, many or a class for expanded clones.

CDR3 protein | V gene | clone size
ASSDLSGSANTGELF | TRBV11-1 | .
ASSLAGTSGRNEQF | TRBV7-9 | .
ASSFRWVAGLHSSYEQY | TRBV12-3/TRBV12-4 | few
ASSSPGLELFNEQF | TRBV7-9 | few
ASSYSSGEWTDTQY | TRBV6-6 | .
ASSLFLGSGDTQY | TRBV7-8 | .
ASSLVGDSNYGYT | TRBV5-5 | few
ASSPWAGAYEQY | TRBV5-1 | few
ATSDFGRGRETQY | TRBV24-1 | few
ASRTRADTEAF | TRBV6-6 | .
ASTLGGAGGYEQY | TRBV7-2 | few
ASRPHLPETQY | TRBV2 | .
SAATGTRYNEQF | TRBV20-1 | .
SARVHRGQYEQY | TRBV20-1 | .
SASGRNQETQY | TRBV20-1 | .
ASSYGGRADTQY | TRBV7-2 | .
ASSFRDNSYEQY | TRBV7-9 | few
ASSFRLNSPLH | TRBV12-3/TRBV12-4 | .
ASYGLLYNEQF | TRBV6-2/TRBV6-3 | few
ASSYLAAQETQY | TRBV6-5 | .
ASSFVASSYNEQF | TRBV5-1 | few
ASSYPVAGGDTQY | TRBV6-2/TRBV6-3 | .
ASSRAGGPSEQF | TRBV3-1 | few
ASSHPGRGYNEQF | TRBV14 | .
SVPPTASTDTQY | TRBV29-1 | .
ASSFIRGGASETQY | TRBV7-7 | .
ASSLDTPADTEAF | TRBV7-8 | once
ASAGTGVNEQF | TRBV2 | .
ASSVASGTFYEQY | TRBV9 | few
ASSHGVVYEQY | TRBV12-3/TRBV12-4 | .
ASSCSQGSCTDTQY | TRBV2 | few
SAATGGRGEKLF | TRBV20-1 | few
ASSSAGLDLYNEQF | TRBV7-8 | .
ATSDLGKTSGSADTQY | TRBV24-1 | once
ASSPDGRRDEQY | TRBV12-3/TRBV12-4 | few
ASSPQLAGGDKNIQY | TRBV7-3 | few
ASGLAGTDTQY | TRBV19 | many
SARGPGRMDTGELF | TRBV20-1 | many
ASSSEGMGRNTEAF | TRBV12-3/TRBV12-4 | .
AIKAQGSNQPQH | TRBV10-3 | .
ASSLMRRSEAF | TRBV5-6 | few
ASSLRAVQY | TRBV12-3/TRBV12-4 | few
ASSYPNTEAF | TRBV6-2/TRBV6-3 | .
ASKRDQSYNEQF | TRBV7-9 | few
ASSFGLRRTGSSGNTIY | TRBV7-8 | .
ASSAPGPGTDTQY | TRBV2 | .
ASSSRQEGNEQF | TRBV5-1 | few
ASSEPRGELF | TRBV25-1 | .
ASSYQLAGRTEQF | TRBV11-2 | few
ASSRSGNPYEQY | TRBV3-1 | few
ASKRDEQY | TRBV2 | .
ASSGLVEETQY | TRBV5-1 | .
ASSYGIAYEQY | TRBV6-5 | few
ASSLMQHTDTQY | TRBV7-9 | many
ASSLAVAGYEQF | TRBV5-1 | many
ASSFAERNTGELF | TRBV5-1 | few
SARDPVLAGVGTNEQF | TRBV20-1 | .
ASSPYGWAADTQY | TRBV9 | few